Listed here are 25 T cell receptor beta chains from one sample, sequenced in a study of blood T cell repertoires in COVID-19 (dated by TCRdb to the early 2020s). The library was obtained by the immunoSEQ multiplex PCR assay. TCRdb carries this immuneACCESS record with in-frame sequences only. Its versions omit some clonotypes, under half of them owing to an unresolved V gene in the studies checked, with the rest unexplained. The sample table holds about 220,000 clones, of which approximately 84% were seen once. The top ten constitute 3% of the sample. Sample: peripheral blood. The source of these receptors is a woman aged 25-40 years who had recovered from COVID-19.

The chain is built from TRBV9 and TRBJ2-3; D is ambiguous. Germline CDR1 is SGDLS and CDR2 is YYNGEE. V gave up 0 bases and J gave up 0 bases, with 11 bases separating them. The CDR3 is 16 residues long. The DNA for the CDR3 is TGTGCCAGCAGCGTAGCTCTAGAGGCTAGCACAGATACGCAGTATTTT. Translating it yields CASSVALEASTDTQYF.

A single count supports this clone. The chain uses TRBV16 and TRBJ1-3; 7 nucleotides line up with TRBD1. The V and J ends lost 3 bases and 0 bases, in that order; junction bases with no gene match: 11. Germline assignment: CDR1 KGHSY and CDR2 FQNENV. CDR3 length equals 18 residues. The CDR3 DNA reads as TGTGCCAGCAGCCAGCTTGGACAGGAACTAATCTCTGGAAACACCATATATTTT. It is translated as CASSQLGQELISGNTIYF.

The gene calls are TRBV30 and TRBJ1-2, with 7 bases aligning to TRBD1. The CDR3 extends over 13 amino acids. The germline V gene has CDR1 GTSNPN and CDR2 SVGIG (reference sequence). After removal of 4 bases from V and 7 bases from J, the junction contained 9 bases not matched to a gene. The CDR3 DNA sequence: TGTGCCTGGACCGGAGGCACAGGGGTTGGCTACACCTTC. Its translation: CAWTGGTGVGYTF.

As concerns this clone: With a much larger clone just one base away, this may be a read error. DNA of the CDR3: TGTGCCAGCAGCTTGGGGGACAGGGATAATTCACCCCTCCACTTT. It is translated as CASSLGDRDNSPLHF. The V and J genes are TRBV5-4 and TRBJ1-6, with 9 bases lining up with TRBD1. With V trimmed by 0 bases and J by 5 bases, 0 bases remained unmatched. Germline assignment: CDR1 SGHNT and CDR2 YYREEE (reference sequence). The CDR3 length is 15 residues.

V usage is TRBV7-9 and J usage is TRBJ2-7; tentatively, D is TRBD2 (6 bases). Between the trimmed V and J ends, which lost 3 bases and 6 bases, there was a span of 21 bases. CDR1 and CDR2 (germline): SEHNR, FQNEAQ (reference sequence). The CDR3 has 16 residues. Written as DNA, the CDR3 is TGTGCCAGCAGCTTCCTCCGGACTAACTTAAGGGGCGAGCAGTACTTC. The encoded protein is CASSFLRTNLRGEQYF. The full variable domain, completed using reference TRBV7-9 and TRBJ2-7, is DTGVSQNPRHKITKRGQNVTFRCDPISEHNRLYWYRQTLGQGPEFLTYFQNEAQLEKSRLLSDRFSAERPKGSFSTLEIQRTEQGDSAMYLCASSFLRTNLRGEQYFGPGTRLTVT.

The V and J genes are TRBV6-5 and TRBJ1-6; D remains unclear. The length of the CDR3 is 13 residues. Trimming pared 4 bases from V and 7 bases from J, leaving 8 bases between. Germline V gives CDR1 MNHEY, CDR2 SVGAGI. CDR3 residues: CASSSRLNSPLHF. CDR3 sequence (DNA): TGTGCCAGCAGTTCCCGTCTCAATTCACCCCTCCACTTT.

V gene TRBV7-9 combines with J gene TRBJ1-2, with D possibly matching TRBD1 (5 bases). Germline CDR1 SEHNR, CDR2 FQNEAQ (reference sequence). Trimming pared 1 base from V and 3 bases from J, leaving 9 bases between. This CDR3 is 14 amino acids long. CDR3 sequence reads: CASSLGAGDYGYTF. The CDR3 coding sequence is TGTGCCAGCAGCTTAGGTGCGGGGGACTATGGCTACACCTTC.

This chain links TRBV28 with TRBJ2-7; possible D gene TRBD1, 5 bases. The germline CDR1 and CDR2 sequences are MDHEN and SYDVKM. There are 13 residues in the CDR3. V lost 4 bases and J lost 3, with 10 bases in between. This chain's CDR3 is CASSWQGGYEQYF. The CDR3 DNA reads TGTGCCAGCAGTTGGCAGGGTGGCTACGAGCAGTACTTC.

The chain links TRBV6-5 to TRBJ1-2, with a possible D match to TRBD1 (5 bases). The CDR3 length is 15 residues. The germline gives CDR1 MNHEY, CDR2 SVGAGI. Trimming removed 6 bases from V and 5 bases from J, with 19 bases in between. This chain's CDR3 is CASSSPETGVYGYTF. In DNA form, the CDR3 reads TGTGCCAGCAGCTCTCCCGAGACGGGGGTTTATGGCTACACCTTC.

The rearrangement joins TRBV2 to TRBJ2-3, with 14 bases aligning to TRBD2. Germline V gene sequence: CDR1 SNHLY, CDR2 FYNNEI. This CDR3 comprises 19 residues. Trimming at V came to 6 bases and at J to 1 base, leaving 12 bases not matched to a gene. CDR3 residues: CASRGLAGEGERGTDTQYF. The CDR3 DNA sequence: TGTGCCAGCAGGGGACTAGCGGGAGAAGGGGAACGTGGCACAGATACGCAGTATTTT. Supplemented by reference TRBV2 and TRBJ2-3, the full variable domain reads EPEVTQTPSHQVTQMGQEVILRCVPISNHLYFYWYRQILGQKVEFLVSFYNNEISEKSEIFDDQFSVERPDGSNFTLKIRSTKLEDSAMYFCASRGLAGEGERGTDTQYFGPGTRLTVL.

The chain combines TRBV4-1 with TRBJ1-3; D is possibly TRBD1 (6 bases). The CDR3 runs to 15 residues. Between the trimmed V and J ends, which lost 0 bases and 7 bases, there was a span of 13 bases. In germline, CDR1 is MGHRA, CDR2 YSYEKL. The CDR3 sequence is CASSQEQGGDNTIYF. CDR3 sequence (DNA): TGCGCCAGCAGCCAAGAACAAGGGGGAGACAACACCATATATTTT.

The CDR3 DNA reads TGCGCCAGCCGGGGTAACGCGAACACTGAAGCTTTCTTT. It specifies CASRGNANTEAFF. The chain joins TRBV5-1 to TRBJ1-1; D gene uncertain. This CDR3 has 13 amino acids. Germline values: CDR1 SGHRS, CDR2 YFSETQ. Trimming pared 7 bases from V and 1 base from J, leaving 11 bases between.

The chain couples TRBV2 to TRBJ2-1; possible D gene TRBD1, 6 bases. The length of the CDR3 is 14 residues. The germline V gene has CDR1 SNHLY and CDR2 FYNNEI. V lost 8 bases, J lost 4 bases, and 15 bases lay in between. The CDR3 bases are TGTGCCAGCTTCCAGGGGACCATATACAATGAGCAGTTCTTC. The encoded protein is CASFQGTIYNEQFF.

As to this clone: The identical CDR3 is also encoded by other nucleotide sequences in the sample. The V call is TRBV30, the J call TRBJ1-2; D is possibly TRBD1 (5 bases). This CDR3 region has 14 residues. Germline lookup yields CDR1 GTSNPN and CDR2 SVGIG (reference sequence). V was pared by 0 bases and J by 5 bases, with 13 bases between. CDR3 nucleotide sequence: TGTGCCTGGAGTGTAAGCCAGGGTTATTATGGCTACACCTTC. Amino acid sequence: CAWSVSQGYYGYTF.

This clone was detected only a few times. The J gene is TRBJ1-1, the V gene TRBV7-2, with D perhaps TRBD1 (5 bases). The CDR3 contains 13 residues. CDR1 SGHTA and CDR2 FQGNSA come from the germline V gene. Trimming cost V 5 bases and J 0 bases, with 7 bases left between them. DNA for the CDR3: TGTGCCAGCAGCGGGGCAGTGAACACTGAAGCTTTCTTT. Residues: CASSGAVNTEAFF.

The chain has TRBV20-1 and TRBJ1-2, with D unresolved. Germline V lookup: CDR1 DFQATT, CDR2 SNEGSKA (reference sequence). CDR3 length equals 11 residues. V was cut by 3 bases and J by 5 bases, with 7 bases left in between. The CDR3 here is CSARTDYGYTF. Written as DNA, the CDR3 is TGCAGTGCTAGGACTGATTATGGCTACACCTTC.

The V call is TRBV2, the J call TRBJ2-7; 14 bases agree with TRBD2. The CDR3 contains 17 residues. The junction had 8 bases not matched to a gene; V was cut back by 3 bases and J by 4 bases. The germline V gene has CDR1 SNHLY and CDR2 FYNNEI. This chain's CDR3 is CASSDPGTSGSFYEQYF. CDR3 bases: TGTGCCAGCAGTGATCCCGGGACTAGCGGGAGTTTTTACGAGCAGTACTTC.

The rearrangement joins TRBV6-5 to TRBJ1-2, with D possibly matching TRBD1 (5 bases). This CDR3 comprises 13 residues. The germline gives CDR1 MNHEY, CDR2 SVGAGI. The germline V and J ends were trimmed by 5 bases and 5 bases, with 12 bases remaining between them. CDR3 DNA sequence: TGTGCCAGCAGTCCCGACGGGGGATATGGCTACACCTTC. Its protein product is CASSPDGGYGYTF.

CDR3: CSVVPGDRGNEKLFF. In DNA form, the CDR3 reads TGCAGCGTTGTGCCAGGTGATCGGGGTAATGAAAAACTGTTTTTT. The chain couples TRBV29-1 to TRBJ1-4; D uncertain. The CDR3 length is 15 residues. V lost 4 bases to trimming and J lost 4 bases, with 16 bases between them. CDR1 is SQVTM, CDR2 ANQGSEA, per germline. The full variable domain, completed using reference TRBV29-1 and TRBJ1-4, is SAVISQKPSRDICQRGTSLTIQCQVDSQVTMMFWYRQQPGQSLTLIATANQGSEATYESGFVIDKFPISRPNLTFSTLTVSNMSPEDSSIYLCSVVPGDRGNEKLFFGSGTQLSVL.

This chain joins TRBV30 and TRBJ1-4; D may be TRBD1 (5 bases). V was cut by 4 bases and J by 3 bases, with 9 bases left in between. Germline CDR1 and CDR2: GTSNPN and SVGIG (reference sequence). The CDR3 sequence is 13 residues long. CDR3: CAWTTGPNEKLFF. DNA of the CDR3: TGTGCCTGGACCACAGGTCCTAATGAAAAACTGTTTTTT.

J is TRBJ2-5 and V is TRBV28; 8 nucleotides align to TRBD2. This CDR3 has 14 amino acids. In germline, CDR1 is MDHEN, CDR2 SYDVKM. The ends lost 6 bases at V and 5 bases at J; junction bases unmatched: 8. CDR3 sequence reads: CASSIGGGSETQYF. The CDR3 DNA is TGTGCCAGCAGCATCGGGGGGGGTTCTGAGACCCAGTACTTC.

This clone was detected only a few times. This chain connects TRBV9 to TRBJ2-2; 8 bases are shared with TRBD2. CDR3 size: 14 residues. Per germline, CDR1 SGDLS and CDR2 YYNGEE. V shed 4 bases and J 7 bases; nucleotides not matched to a gene: 6. In DNA, the CDR3 is TGTGCCAGCAGCTACCCGGGGGGGAACGGGGAGCTGTTTTTT. It translates to CASSYPGGNGELFF.

J is TRBJ2-2 and V is TRBV6-1, with D maybe TRBD1 (5 bases). This CDR3 region has 16 residues. V was pared by 2 bases and J by 6 bases, with 16 bases between. From germline, CDR1 is MNHNS and CDR2 SASEGT. The CDR3 protein is CASSESGRAVPGELFF. In DNA, the CDR3 is TGTGCCAGCAGTGAAAGTGGCAGGGCTGTCCCCGGGGAGCTGTTTTTT.

The chain combines TRBV28 with TRBJ1-1; TRBD1 is a possible D gene (6 bases). The CDR3 spans 17 residues. Deletions cut 3 bases from V and 3 bases from J, with 20 bases between. The V gene's germline CDR1 is MDHEN and CDR2 SYDVKM. The CDR3 reads CASSFRGGRGRYTEAFF. CDR3 coding DNA: TGTGCCAGCAGTTTTCGAGGGGGGAGGGGCCGCTACACTGAAGCTTTCTTT. Drawing the rest from reference TRBV28 and TRBJ1-1, the complete variable domain is DVKVTQSSRYLVKRTGEKVFLECVQDMDHENMFWYRQDPGLGLRLIYFSYDVKMKEKGDIPEGYSVSREKKERFSLILESASTNQTSMYLCASSFRGGRGRYTEAFFGQGTRLTVV.

This clone was observed a handful of times. The J gene is TRBJ1-2, the V gene TRBV6-5; TRBD1 might be the D (6 bases). The CDR3 has 16 amino acids. Trimming removed 2 bases from V and 8 bases from J, with 21 bases in between. The germline CDR1 and CDR2 sequences are MNHEY and SVGAGI. Written as DNA, the CDR3 is TGTGCCAGCAGTTACCAAGAGGTGATGCGGGGGCGCGGCTACACCTTC. It is translated as CASSYQEVMRGRGYTF.